The clone carrying this T cell receptor beta chain was detected only a few times. Sample time point: pre-sensitization, week 0. Documented treatment: therapeutic diphenylcyclopropenone sensitization with weekly scalp DPC. Participating donors were patients with alopecia, aged 18 to 70 years, considered appropriate candidates for DPC. These data come from a study of human T cells and chemical hapten exposure. Via MiXCR, TCRdb re-called the RACE reads, giving one row per CDR3 protein. This sample carries 50,000 to 65,000 distinct CDR3 sequences, 10% to 12% of them seen once, and the ten largest clones take about 4%. CDR1 SGHNT and CDR2 YYREEE come from the germline V gene (reference sequence). With V trimmed by 0 bases and J by 1 base, 6 bases remained unmatched. This CDR3 spans 17 amino acids.

The clonotype comes from a woman aged 40 to 49 with alopecia areata. Some clones in this sample may be carry-over from other donors' samples. The chain recombines TRBV5-4 with TRBJ1-1, with 10 bases aligning to TRBD1. The sequenced sample was whole blood, obtained in connection with sensitization to the hapten diphenylcyclopropenone (DPC). The CDR3 DNA reads TGTGCCAGCAGCTTGGGGGACAGGGGTAAAACGAACACTGAAGCTTTCTTT. It translates to CASSLGDRGKTNTEAFF.